What follows are 6 T cell receptor beta chains derived from one specimen sequenced in a study of beta chain features in type 1 diabetes. Of the isolated RNA, all was reverse transcribed, and so the sequenced material was expressed TCRB transcripts. Measured with immunoSEQ multiplex PCR; TCRdb has only the in-frame clones, and not every one. This sample has about 330,000 clones, with roughly 9.6% found just once. The specimen sequenced was naive CD4+ T cells from blood. The source is a woman between 25 and 40 years old in good health.

This clone was seen only a few times. The chain's CDR3 is CATSGPFGGSTETQYF. The CDR3 DNA is TGTGCCACCAGCGGCCCATTTGGCGGGAGTACCGAGACCCAGTACTTC. J is TRBJ2-5 and V is TRBV15, with TRBD2 matching over 7 bases. The V gene end was trimmed by 5 bases and the J gene end by 5 bases; junction bases not matched to a gene: 14. The CDR3 extends over 16 amino acids. CDR1 is LNHNV, CDR2 YYDKDF, per germline (reference sequence).

This clone was recorded many times. The chain joins TRBV12-5 to TRBJ2-1; D perhaps matches TRBD2 (6 bases). The CDR3 extends over 11 amino acids. The germline V gene encodes CDR1 LGHNT and CDR2 FRNRAP. The CDR3, as DNA: TGTCCGTCGGCGGGATACAATGAGCAGTTCTTC. Protein: CPSAGYNEQFF.

This chain links TRBV23-1 with TRBJ2-7; 7 bases line up with TRBD1. TRBV23-1 falls under the ORF class, with uncertain function. The CDR3 sequence is 19 residues long. V trimming: 0 bases; J trimming: 3 bases; junction bases outside the gene matches: 17. In DNA form, the CDR3 reads TGCGCCAGCAGTCAATCTTGGGGAATCTTTTTACAGGGGATCTACGAGCAGTACTTC. Protein: CASSQSWGIFLQGIYEQYF.

This clone was counted a few times. The V call is TRBV7-2, the J call TRBJ1-5; no reliable D call. The CDR3 is 15 residues long. V was pared by 5 bases and J by 4 bases, with 15 bases between. Germline V gives CDR1 SGHTA, CDR2 FQGNSA. The CDR3 loop reads CASSPTRGGNQPQHF. CDR3 DNA sequence: TGTGCCAGCAGCCCGACCCGAGGCGGTAATCAGCCCCAGCATTTT. The full variable domain, in which reference TRBV7-2 and TRBJ1-5 provide the parts outside the CDR3, is GAGVSQSPSNKVTEKGKDVELRCDPISGHTALYWYRQSLGQGLEFLIYFQGNSAPDKSGLPSDRFSAERTGGSVSTLTIQRTQQEDSAVYLCASSPTRGGNQPQHFGDGTRLSIL.

The J gene is TRBJ2-5, the V gene TRBV5-1; 8 bases agree with TRBD2. V shed 0 bases and J 5 bases; nucleotides not matched to a gene: 3. CDR1 is SGHRS, CDR2 YFSETQ, per germline. The CDR3 length is 14 residues. CDR3 sequence: CASSLVSGSETQYF. The DNA of the CDR3 is TGCGCCAGCAGCTTGGTGAGCGGGAGTGAGACCCAGTACTTC.

This chain uses TRBV15 with TRBJ2-1; the match to TRBD2 covers 14 bases. Germline V gene sequence: CDR1 LNHNV, CDR2 YYDKDF (reference sequence). Losses at the gene ends were 1 base for V and 9 bases for J; bases not matched to a gene: 14. This CDR3 is built from 19 residues. The CDR3 DNA sequence: TGTGCCACCAGCAGAGCTAAACTTAAGGGACTAGCGGGAGATATTGAGCAGTTCTTC. Residues: CATSRAKLKGLAGDIEQFF.